This is a list of T cell receptor beta chains from one sample in a study of blood T cells in healthy people across ages. Using its own MiXCR run on the 5' RACE reads, TCRdb lists one record per CDR3 protein. This repertoire shows 700,000 or so distinct CDR3 sequences, roughly 43% found once; its top ten account for approximately 29%. The sequencing sample was made of blood. Receptor source: a man at least 80 years old in good health. CDR3s include the opening cysteine and the closing phenylalanine or tryptophan. D genes are given only for firm matches. Clone size is shown for a subset of rows, as once, few, many or a class of expanded clone.

V gene	clone size	D gene	J gene	CDR3 DNA	CDR3 protein
TRBV3-1	.	TRBD2	TRBJ2-4	TGTGCCAGCAGCCAAGAAAATCTAGCGGGGAAGGGTAACATTCAGTACTTC	CASSQENLAGKGNIQYF
TRBV24-1	.	TRBD2	TRBJ2-3	TGTGCCACCAGTGATTTGGGACTAGCGGATACGCAGTATTTT	CATSDLGLADTQYF
TRBV29-1	few	.	TRBJ1-1	TGCAGCGTCGCGACAGCGAACACTGAAGCTTTCTTT	CSVATANTEAFF
TRBV7-9	.	.	TRBJ2-5	TGTGCCAGCAGCTTCCCGGGGGTGGTGGGACAAGAGACCCAGTACTTC	CASSFPGVVGQETQYF
TRBV20-1	.	.	TRBJ2-5	TGCAGTGCTAGAGGCAACCTAGTAGGAAATGAGCAGTACTTC	CSARGNLVGNEQYF
TRBV30	few	TRBD2	TRBJ2-1	TGTGCCTGGAGTCTAACCGGGAGGAGGGACAATGAGCAGTTCTTC	CAWSLTGRRDNEQFF
TRBV7-2	.	.	TRBJ1-4	TGTGCCAGCAGCTCCGGATTCACCCAGAGCGGTGAAAAACTGTTTTTT	CASSSGFTQSGEKLFF
TRBV7-2	once	.	TRBJ2-1	TGTGCCAGCAGTAATCCCGCGGCATGGGGCAATGAGCAGTTCTTC	CASSNPAAWGNEQFF
TRBV6-2/TRBV6-3	few	.	TRBJ2-2	TGTGCCAGCAGTTACTTATCCGGGGAGCTGTTTTTT	CASSYLSGELFF
TRBV12-5	many	.	TRBJ2-3	TGTGCTAGTGGCCCCGGAGGCACAGATACGCAGTATTTT	CASGPGGTDTQYF